These 20 T cell receptor beta chains share one sample of origin, sequenced in a study of T cells after posttransplantation cyclophosphamide. Profiling relied on immunoSEQ multiplex PCR, and the TCRdb table lists in-frame clones only, not all of them. The sample carries around 66,000 clones, 93% recorded once. Sequencing was carried out using PBMCs. These receptors originate from a young woman in good health and a related stem cell transplant donor.

The rearrangement joins TRBV11-1 to TRBJ2-7; D call uncertain. Trimming cost V 1 base and J 0 bases, with 4 bases left between them. Germline V CDR1 and CDR2: SGHAT, FQDESV (reference sequence). CDR3 size: 13 residues. CDR3 residues: CASSLDSSYEQYF. CDR3 DNA sequence: TGTGCCAGCAGCTTAGACAGCTCCTACGAGCAGTACTTC.

This clone appeared once. The rearrangement joins TRBV4-1 to TRBJ1-3; D is unclear. The length of the CDR3 is 13 residues. Trimming took 3 bases from V and 2 from J, leaving 5 bases between them. Germline V gene data show CDR1 as MGHRA and CDR2 as YSYEKL. CDR3 residues: CASSQGTGNTIYF. The DNA of the CDR3 is TGCGCCAGCAGCCAGGGGACTGGAAACACCATATATTTT.

The rearrangement links TRBV6-5 to TRBJ1-2; D remains unclear. Germline V gene lookup returns CDR1 MNHEY and CDR2 SVGAGI. The ends were cut back, 6 bases at V and 1 base at J, with 9 bases in the middle. The CDR3 is 13 residues long. The CDR3 here is CASSRGRNYGYTF. The CDR3 coding sequence is TGTGCCAGCAGCCGAGGGCGTAACTATGGCTACACCTTC.

V usage is TRBV6-1 and J usage is TRBJ2-3, with D tentatively TRBD1 or TRBD2 (5 bases each). V lost 5 bases and J lost 0, with 12 bases in between. From germline, CDR1 is MNHNS and CDR2 SASEGT. The CDR3 is made up of 15 amino acids. CDR3: CASSWDGSSTDTQYF. In DNA, the CDR3 is TGTGCCAGCAGTTGGGACGGCTCTAGCACAGATACGCAGTATTTT.

The V call is TRBV6-4, the J call TRBJ2-7, with D maybe TRBD2 (5 bases). V gave up 3 bases and J gave up 2 bases, with 14 bases separating them. This CDR3 comprises 15 residues. Germline loops: CDR1 MRHNA, CDR2 SNTAGT. CDR3 in amino acids: CASSESSGAAYEQYF. The CDR3 region has the DNA TGTGCCAGCAGTGAGTCGAGCGGTGCAGCCTACGAGCAGTACTTC.

V and J are TRBV7-2 and TRBJ1-6, with no clear D. The CDR3 has 14 amino acids. CDR1 is SGHTA, CDR2 FQGNSA, per germline. Trimming shortened V by 1 base and J by 11 bases, and 12 bases separated the two germline ends. CDR3 residues: CASSLEGGRPPLHF. CDR3 coding DNA: TGTGCCAGCAGCTTAGAGGGAGGGCGTCCACCCCTCCACTTT.

The genes are TRBV4-1 and TRBJ2-7, with TRBD1 matching over 7 bases. Germline V gene sequence: CDR1 MGHRA, CDR2 YSYEKL. Losses at the gene ends were 4 bases for V and 0 bases for J; bases not matched to a gene: 6. The CDR3 has 15 amino acids. This chain's CDR3 is CASSRGTVFSYEQYF. The CDR3 DNA is TGCGCCAGCAGCCGTGGGACAGTTTTCTCCTACGAGCAGTACTTC.

This clone was counted a single time. The chain couples TRBV19 to TRBJ1-3; maybe TRBD1 (6 bases). There are 16 residues in the CDR3. Germline V gives CDR1 LNHDA, CDR2 SQIVND (reference sequence). With 10 bases removed from V and 2 bases from J, the gap between germline ends came to 21 bases. The CDR3 DNA reads TGTGCCAATATCGACAGGTGGAAATGGGCTGGAAACACCATATATTTT. Protein product: CANIDRWKWAGNTIYF.

CDR3 sequence (DNA): TGCAGTGCTCCCAGGGGATACGAGCAGTACTTC. It encodes CSAPRGYEQYF. The chain joins TRBV20-1 to TRBJ2-7; a weak D match, TRBD1 (6 bases). Trimming cost V 5 bases and J 4 bases, with 9 bases left between them. The CDR3 has 11 amino acids. CDR1 DFQATT and CDR2 SNEGSKA come from the germline V gene (reference sequence).

The V and J genes are TRBV4-1 and TRBJ1-4; 7 positions match TRBD1. V lost 3 bases and J lost 8; bases outside the gene matches: 9. Germline CDR1 is MGHRA and CDR2 is YSYEKL. The CDR3 runs 15 residues. In nucleotides, the CDR3 is TGCGCCAGCAGCCAGCGGAGGGGGCCCGGCGAAAAACTGTTTTTT. It specifies CASSQRRGPGEKLFF.

This clone appeared once. This rearrangement joins TRBV29-1 to TRBJ1-1; tentative D call: TRBD1 (5 bases). Germline V lookup: CDR1 SQVTM, CDR2 ANQGSEA. Trimming left V 5 bases short and J 1 base short, with 14 bases between. The CDR3 has 14 amino acids. CDR3 protein: CSVYRSGGNTEAFF. As DNA, the CDR3 is TGCAGCGTTTACAGGTCAGGAGGGAACACTGAAGCTTTCTTT.

This chain joins TRBV27 and TRBJ1-6; no definite D call. CDR3 length equals 14 residues. Germline-derived CDR1 and CDR2 are MNHEY and SMNVEV (reference sequence). The V and J ends lost 2 bases and 7 bases respectively, with 9 bases between them. The CDR3 protein is CASSLVHENSPLHF. CDR3 DNA: TGTGCCAGCAGTTTAGTACACGAAAATTCACCCCTCCACTTT.

The chain joins TRBV10-3 to TRBJ2-3; 7 bases map to TRBD2. The CDR3 runs to 15 residues. CDR1 and CDR2 from the germline V gene are ENHRY and SYGVKD. V was clipped by 6 bases and J by 0 bases; unmatched bases: 6. The CDR3 DNA sequence: TGTGCCATCAGCAAACTAGCGTCTAGCACAGATACGCAGTATTTT. Protein sequence: CAISKLASSTDTQYF.

The chain carries TRBV9 and TRBJ2-2; 8 bases match TRBD2. The CDR3 totals 14 residues. Germline V gene sequence: CDR1 SGDLS, CDR2 YYNGEE. Trimming took 0 bases from V and 7 from J; bases not matched to a gene: 2. The DNA for the CDR3 is TGTGCCAGCAGCGTAGGGACTAGCAACGGGGAGCTGTTTTTT. Its protein is CASSVGTSNGELFF.

The V call is TRBV4-3, the J call TRBJ2-5; unclear D gene. The CDR3 is made up of 15 amino acids. Trimming shortened V by 0 bases and J by 5 bases, and 13 bases separated the two germline ends. The V gene's germline CDR1 is LGHNA and CDR2 YSLEER. The CDR3 nucleotides read TGCGCCAGCAGCCAAGATCCGGGCCAGCCGGAGACCCAGTACTTC. As protein: CASSQDPGQPETQYF.

The rearrangement joins TRBV10-2 to TRBJ2-1; tentatively, D is TRBD2 (6 bases). From germline, CDR1 is WSHSY and CDR2 SAAADI. V was pared by 8 bases and J by 0 bases, with 8 bases between. This CDR3 is built from 13 residues. The CDR3 region is CASRRDSYNEQFF. The CDR3 DNA reads TGCGCCAGCCGGAGGGACTCCTACAATGAGCAGTTCTTC.

This rearrangement joins TRBV13 to TRBJ1-3; the D gene is possibly TRBD1 (6 bases). Trimming removed 5 bases from V and 2 bases from J, with 13 bases in between. This CDR3 contains 15 residues. CDR1 and CDR2 (germline): PRHDT, FYEKMQ (reference sequence). CDR3: CASSPSGGTGNTIYF. CDR3 coding DNA: TGTGCCAGCAGCCCCTCCGGGGGCACTGGAAACACCATATATTTT.

The CDR3 protein is CASSQVPNRGRPRLYGYTF. CDR3 bases: TGCGCCAGCAGCCAAGTACCGAACAGGGGGCGCCCCCGCCTCTATGGCTACACCTTC. The rearrangement uses TRBV4-1 and TRBJ1-2, with 9 bases fitting TRBD1. Germline trimming cut 1 base from V and 4 bases from J; bases unmatched to any gene: 16. CDR3 length equals 19 residues. Germline loops: CDR1 MGHRA, CDR2 YSYEKL.

This rearrangement joins TRBV19 to TRBJ1-2; possibly TRBD1 for D (5 bases). V shed 5 bases and J shed 6 bases, with 16 bases lying between them. This CDR3 spans 14 amino acids. Germline lookup yields CDR1 LNHDA and CDR2 SQIVND (reference sequence). In nucleotides, the CDR3 is TGTGCCAGTAGTTTTGCGGGAGGGGAACATGGCTACACCTTC. Amino acids: CASSFAGGEHGYTF.

The chain carries TRBV4-1 and TRBJ1-2; D unclear. CDR1 and CDR2 from the germline V gene are MGHRA and YSYEKL. V lost 0 bases and J 8 bases, leaving 10 bases between the germline ends. The CDR3 length is 13 residues. CDR3 nucleotides: TGCGCCAGCAGCCAAGATACGGGATTCGGCTACACCTTC. Translating it yields CASSQDTGFGYTF.